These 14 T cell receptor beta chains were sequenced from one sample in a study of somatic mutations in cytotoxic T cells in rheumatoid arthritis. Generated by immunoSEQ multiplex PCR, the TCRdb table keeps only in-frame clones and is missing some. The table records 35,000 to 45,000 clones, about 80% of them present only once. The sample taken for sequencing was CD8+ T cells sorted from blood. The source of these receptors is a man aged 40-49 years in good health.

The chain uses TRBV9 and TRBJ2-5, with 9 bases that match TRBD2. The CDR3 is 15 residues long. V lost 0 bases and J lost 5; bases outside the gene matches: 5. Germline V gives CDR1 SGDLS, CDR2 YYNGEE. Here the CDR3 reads CASSVVAGEEETQYF. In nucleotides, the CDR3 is TGTGCCAGCAGCGTAGTAGCGGGAGAGGAGGAGACCCAGTACTTC.

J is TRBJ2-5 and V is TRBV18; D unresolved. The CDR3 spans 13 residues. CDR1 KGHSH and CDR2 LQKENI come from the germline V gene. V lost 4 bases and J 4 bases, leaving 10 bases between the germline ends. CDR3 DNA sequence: TGTGCCAGCTCACTCACCGGAATAGAGACCCAGTACTTC. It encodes CASSLTGIETQYF.

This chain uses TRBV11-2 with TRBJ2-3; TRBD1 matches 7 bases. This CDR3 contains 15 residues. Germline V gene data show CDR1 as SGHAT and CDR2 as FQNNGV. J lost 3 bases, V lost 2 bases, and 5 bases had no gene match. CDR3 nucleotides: TGTGCCAGCAGCTTAAGGGGGCGGACGACAGATACGCAGTATTTT. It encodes CASSLRGRTTDTQYF.

The chain's CDR3 is CASSAPRQGSGETQYF. CDR3 nucleotides: TGCGCCAGCAGCGCGCCCCGACAGGGGTCAGGGGAGACCCAGTACTTC. The chain carries TRBV5-1 and TRBJ2-5; 8 nucleotides match TRBD1. This CDR3 is 16 amino acids long. V was clipped by 4 bases and J by 5 bases; unmatched bases: 13. Germline V gives CDR1 SGHRS, CDR2 YFSETQ.

The CDR3 spells CARGGDEQFF. CDR3 sequence (DNA): TGTGCCCGCGGGGGGGATGAGCAGTTCTTC. The chain has TRBV30 and TRBJ2-1, with 9 bases that match TRBD2. Germline CDR1 GTSNPN, CDR2 SVGIG (reference sequence). Trimming took 8 bases from V and 8 from J; bases not matched to a gene: 1. The CDR3 loop spans 10 amino acids.

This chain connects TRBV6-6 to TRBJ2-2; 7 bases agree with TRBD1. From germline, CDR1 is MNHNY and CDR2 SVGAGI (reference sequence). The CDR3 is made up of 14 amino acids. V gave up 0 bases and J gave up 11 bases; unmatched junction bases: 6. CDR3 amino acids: CASSYSAGGGELFF. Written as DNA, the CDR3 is TGTGCCAGCAGTTACTCCGCAGGGGGTGGTGAGCTGTTTTTT.

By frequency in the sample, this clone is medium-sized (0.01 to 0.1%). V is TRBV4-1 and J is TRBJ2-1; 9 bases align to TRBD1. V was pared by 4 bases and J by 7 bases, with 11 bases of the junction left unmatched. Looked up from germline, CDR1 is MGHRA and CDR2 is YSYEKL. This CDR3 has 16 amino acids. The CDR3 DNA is TGCGCCAGCAGCCTTCAAGCGGGACAGGGCATAAATGAGCAGTTCTTC. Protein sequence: CASSLQAGQGINEQFF.

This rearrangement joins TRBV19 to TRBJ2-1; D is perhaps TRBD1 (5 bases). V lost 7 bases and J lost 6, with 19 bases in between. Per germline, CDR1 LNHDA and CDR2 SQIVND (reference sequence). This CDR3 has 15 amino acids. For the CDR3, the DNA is TGTGCCAGTACAATTGGGGCAGGGAACATCAATGAGCAGTTCTTC. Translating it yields CASTIGAGNINEQFF.

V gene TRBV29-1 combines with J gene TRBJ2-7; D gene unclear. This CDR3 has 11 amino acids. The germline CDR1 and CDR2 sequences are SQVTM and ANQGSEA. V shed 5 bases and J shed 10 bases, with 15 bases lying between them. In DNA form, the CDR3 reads TGCAGCGTTTCCGTGGCCTACGGACAGTACTTC. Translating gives CSVSVAYGQYF.

The CDR3, as DNA: TGTGCCAGTAGTATGCGACTTAGCACAGATACGCAGTATTTT. Amino acid sequence: CASSMRLSTDTQYF. V and J are TRBV19 and TRBJ2-3; D ambiguous. The germline V and J ends were trimmed by 3 bases and 0 bases, with 7 bases remaining between them. Germline V gene data show CDR1 as LNHDA and CDR2 as SQIVND (reference sequence). The CDR3 covers 14 residues.

DNA for the CDR3: TGCGCCAGCAGCGGGCCGGGACAGTCGAACACTGAAGCTTTCTTT. Amino acid sequence: CASSGPGQSNTEAFF. The chain is built from TRBV5-1 and TRBJ1-1; 7 bases map to TRBD1. The J segment lost 1 base and the V segment lost 4 bases, leaving 7 bases of the junction unmatched. Germline lookup yields CDR1 SGHRS and CDR2 YFSETQ. The CDR3 covers 15 residues.

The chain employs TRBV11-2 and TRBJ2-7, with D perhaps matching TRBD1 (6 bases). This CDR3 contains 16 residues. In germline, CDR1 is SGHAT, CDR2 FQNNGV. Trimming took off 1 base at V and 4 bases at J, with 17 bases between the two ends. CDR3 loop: CASSLGTDLRSYEQYF. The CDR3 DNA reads TGTGCCAGCAGCTTAGGGACAGACCTCAGATCATACGAGCAGTACTTC.

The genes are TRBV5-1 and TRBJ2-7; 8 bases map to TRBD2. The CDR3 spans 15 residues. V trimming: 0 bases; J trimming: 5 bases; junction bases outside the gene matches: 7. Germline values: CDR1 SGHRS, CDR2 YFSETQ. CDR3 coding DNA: TGCGCCAGCAGCTTGGCCTCAGCGGGAGTGCACGAGCAGTACTTC. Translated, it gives CASSLASAGVHEQYF.

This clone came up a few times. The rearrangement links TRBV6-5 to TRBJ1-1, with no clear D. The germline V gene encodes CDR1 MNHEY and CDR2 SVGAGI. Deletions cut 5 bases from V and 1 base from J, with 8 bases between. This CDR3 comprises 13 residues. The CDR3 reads CASSEVTNTEAFF. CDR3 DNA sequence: TGTGCCAGCAGTGAAGTCACGAACACTGAAGCTTTCTTT.